Listed here are 29 T cell receptor beta chains from one sample, sequenced in a study of molecular identifiers for immune sequencing clone quantification. A single record per CDR3 protein comes from TCRdb applying MiXCR to the PCR reads. Among fewer than 15,000 distinct CDR3 sequences listed, roughly 15% were seen once. Input material: naive CD8+ T cells from blood, with Jurkat cell RNA spiked in. As to subset: FACS-sorted CD8+CD4-CCR7+CD45RA+ naive T cells. Receptor source: a human donor in good health. Some libraries in this study had Jurkat cell RNA spiked in.

This clonotype showed up just a few times. The chain employs TRBV11-2 and TRBJ2-1; D ambiguous. Germline V gives CDR1 SGHAT, CDR2 FQNNGV. The CDR3 consists of 12 residues. V lost 3 bases, J lost 5 bases, and 5 bases lay in between. CDR3 sequence reads: CASSFFHNEQFF. The CDR3 bases are TGTGCCAGCAGCTTCTTTCACAATGAGCAGTTCTTC.

V usage is TRBV7-6 and J usage is TRBJ2-7; 7 nucleotides line up with TRBD2. Germline lookup yields CDR1 SGHVS and CDR2 FNYEAQ. Germline trimming cut 4 bases from V and 9 bases from J; bases unmatched to any gene: 15. The CDR3 sequence is 15 residues long. The CDR3 nucleotides are TGTGCCAGCAGCTCGTTAGCGGGCGGGCTGGTTCTGCAGTACTTC. Its protein is CASSSLAGGLVLQYF.

This clonotype is medium-sized by share. Germline and junction disagree at one end, which may indicate a read error. The genes are TRBV12-3 or TRBV12-4 and TRBJ1-1; D may be TRBD1 (5 bases). The CDR3 covers 13 residues. The CDR3 reads CASSLGTSDMGVF. The CDR3 coding sequence is TGTGCCAGCAGTTTAGGGACATCCGATATGGGCGTCTTT.

With respect to this clonotype: Possible read error: a much larger clone is one base away. The chain is built from TRBV9 and TRBJ2-2; D unclear. The CDR3 extends over 13 amino acids. CDR1 and CDR2 from the germline V gene are SGDLS and YYNGEE. Trimming took off 4 bases at V and 4 bases at J, with 8 bases between the two ends. CDR3 loop: CASSPTSTGELFF. CDR3 coding DNA: TGTGCCAGCAGCCCCACAAGCACCGGGGAGCTGTTTTTT.

Within the sample, this clonotype is medium-sized. This chain connects TRBV30 to TRBJ2-7, with D hard to call. Trimming took off 0 bases at V and 3 bases at J, with 9 bases between the two ends. Looked up from germline, CDR1 is GTSNPN and CDR2 is SVGIG (reference sequence). The CDR3 covers 13 residues. CDR3 nucleotides: TGTGCCTGGAGTGTACACGGCGGCTACGAGCAGTACTTC. It is translated as CAWSVHGGYEQYF.

This clonotype is medium-sized within its sample. The chain has TRBV7-2 and TRBJ2-7; no firm D call. CDR3 size: 15 residues. The V and J ends lost 6 bases and 2 bases respectively, with 17 bases between them. Germline lookup yields CDR1 SGHTA and CDR2 FQGNSA. CDR3 sequence: CASSPDPLTTYEQYF. In DNA form, the CDR3 reads TGTGCCAGCAGTCCTGACCCGCTTACCACCTACGAGCAGTACTTC.

By sample fraction, this clonotype is medium-sized (0.01 to 0.1%). The chain is built from TRBV30 and TRBJ2-1, with TRBD2 matching over 12 bases. The CDR3 is 15 amino acids. Unmatched junction bases numbered 3, after V lost 0 bases and J lost 6 bases. Germline CDR1 GTSNPN, CDR2 SVGIG (reference sequence). CDR3 in DNA: TGTGCCTGGAGTGTTCTAGCGGGAGGGCCCAATGAGCAGTTCTTC. Its protein product is CAWSVLAGGPNEQFF.

V is TRBV6-5 and J is TRBJ1-1; no reliable D call. The length of the CDR3 is 16 residues. V was pared by 2 bases and J by 1 base, with 14 bases between. Germline V gene lookup returns CDR1 MNHEY and CDR2 SVGAGI. CDR3 DNA: TGTGCCAGCAGTTACCCGTTTTTATCAGGGAACACTGAAGCTTTCTTT. Encoded protein: CASSYPFLSGNTEAFF.

This clonotype is medium-sized within its sample. This chain joins TRBV7-9 and TRBJ2-7, with D unresolved. Germline CDR1 and CDR2: SEHNR and FQNEAQ (reference sequence). CDR3 length equals 12 residues. V lost 0 bases to trimming and J lost 2 bases, with 2 bases between them. The CDR3 loop reads CASSLAAYEQYF. CDR3 bases: TGTGCCAGCAGCTTAGCTGCCTACGAGCAGTACTTC.

This clonotype has at least ten counts. The chain recombines TRBV4-3 with TRBJ2-2; D ambiguous. This CDR3 has 14 amino acids. With 1 base removed from V and 4 bases from J, the gap between germline ends came to 7 bases. CDR1 LGHNA and CDR2 YSLEER come from the germline V gene. CDR3 loop: CASSQGSSTGELFF. The CDR3 bases are TGCGCCAGCAGCCAAGGATCTAGCACCGGGGAGCTGTTTTTT.

This clonotype is medium-sized by share. The chain joins TRBV6-1 to TRBJ1-2; 7 bases match TRBD1. V trimming: 3 bases; J trimming: 0 bases; junction bases outside the gene matches: 10. The CDR3 loop spans 17 amino acids. Germline CDR1 is MNHNS and CDR2 is SASEGT. CDR3 loop: CASSDEGVGTANYGYTF. For the CDR3, the DNA is TGTGCCAGCAGTGACGAAGGTGTTGGGACAGCTAACTATGGCTACACCTTC.

A note on this clonotype: A much larger clone is a single base away; this may be a read error. V usage is TRBV6-1 and J usage is TRBJ2-7; the D gene is possibly TRBD2 (6 bases). The CDR3 is 16 residues long. Trimming left V 6 bases short and J 3 bases short, with 21 bases between. Germline V gene lookup returns CDR1 MNHNS and CDR2 SASEGT. The CDR3 nucleotides read TGTGCCAGCAGCCCGGAAAGGCTAGCGAAATGCTACGAGCAGTACTTC. It specifies CASSPERLAKCYEQYF.

This clonotype is classed as medium-sized. This rearrangement joins TRBV7-9 to TRBJ2-2, with D possibly called TRBD1 or TRBD2 (5 bases each). V was clipped by 9 bases and J by 0 bases, with 20 bases between them. The germline V gene encodes CDR1 SEHNR and CDR2 FQNEAQ (reference sequence). The CDR3 is 17 residues long. DNA for the CDR3: TGTGCCAGGGATGGGACGGAAACCCTAGCGAACACCGGGGAGCTGTTTTTT. It codes for CARDGTETLANTGELFF.

This clonotype is categorized as medium-sized. The chain is built from TRBV20-1 and TRBJ2-3; TRBD1 might be the D (5 bases). The CDR3 consists of 15 residues. V dropped 5 bases and J dropped 4 bases, with 19 bases sitting between them. CDR1 DFQATT and CDR2 SNEGSKA come from the germline V gene (reference sequence). The CDR3 reads CSAAPTQADADTQYF. For the CDR3, the DNA is TGCAGTGCTGCCCCCACACAGGCCGACGCAGATACGCAGTATTTT.

This clonotype is medium-sized by share. The V and J genes are TRBV10-3 and TRBJ2-3, with TRBD2 matching 7 bases. Looked up from germline, CDR1 is ENHRY and CDR2 is SYGVKD. V dropped 10 bases and J dropped 2; count of bases not matched to a gene: 12. The CDR3 is 15 amino acids. CDR3 coding DNA: TGTGCCACGACTAGCTCAAGACTACACACAGATACGCAGTATTTT. Encoded protein: CATTSSRLHTDTQYF.

This clonotype was detected ten times or more. The chain has TRBV12-3 or TRBV12-4 and TRBJ2-5; D is perhaps TRBD1 (6 bases). V dropped 6 bases and J dropped 5 bases, with 19 bases sitting between them. The CDR3 is made up of 15 amino acids. Here the CDR3 DNA reads TGTGCCAGCAGCGCCATCGAGGACAGAAAGGAGACCCAGTACTTC. This translates into CASSAIEDRKETQYF.

About this clonotype itself: The germline gene is not matched at one end of the junction; a read error may be the cause. DNA for the CDR3: TGCAGTGCTAGACAGATCACTGAAGCTGTCTTT. Translated, it gives CSARQITEAVF. The chain uses TRBV20-1 and TRBJ1-1; D is uncertain. The length of the CDR3 is 11 residues. Germline V CDR1 and CDR2: DFQATT, SNEGSKA (reference sequence).

Only a few counts were recorded for this clonotype. The rearrangement links TRBV12-3 or TRBV12-4 to TRBJ1-1; D is uncertain. V lost 8 bases and J 2 bases, leaving 9 bases between the germline ends. The CDR3 is 12 residues long. The chain's CDR3 is CASCLGNTEAFF. CDR3 nucleotides: TGTGCCAGCTGCTTAGGTAACACTGAAGCTTTCTTT.

The chain couples TRBV11-2 to TRBJ2-3; 8 positions match TRBD1. Germline-derived CDR1 and CDR2 are SGHAT and FQNNGV. The CDR3 extends over 15 amino acids. The trim removed 8 bases at V and 2 bases at J, leaving 9 bases unmatched. The CDR3 is CASSGQGHTTDTQYF. As DNA, the CDR3 is TGTGCCAGCTCCGGACAGGGCCACACCACAGATACGCAGTATTTT.

Many counts were recorded for this clonotype. V is TRBV12-3 or TRBV12-4 and J is TRBJ2-5; no firm D call. This CDR3 is 16 amino acids long. Trimming stripped 1 base from V and 0 bases from J, with 12 bases between. This CDR3 is CASSLGGLGYQETQYF. The CDR3 coding sequence is TGTGCCAGCAGTTTAGGCGGTTTGGGGTACCAAGAGACCCAGTACTTC.

This clonotype was seen at least ten times. The chain uses TRBV6-5 and TRBJ1-1, with TRBD1 matching 10 bases. Germline V gene lookup returns CDR1 MNHEY and CDR2 SVGAGI. The CDR3 contains 17 residues. Trimming cost V 0 bases and J 0 bases; bases outside gene matches: 4. CDR3 sequence (DNA): TGTGCCAGCAGTTACTCGGCCGGGACAGGGGTGAACACTGAAGCTTTCTTT. Encoded protein: CASSYSAGTGVNTEAFF.

This clonotype has ten or more counts. The chain recombines TRBV7-3 with TRBJ2-1; D is undetermined. The CDR3 is made up of 13 amino acids. V lost 5 bases, J lost 0 bases, and 5 bases lay in between. Germline V CDR1 and CDR2: SGHTA, FQGTGA. Here the CDR3 reads CASSSSSYNEQFF. The CDR3 DNA is TGTGCCAGCAGCAGCAGCTCCTACAATGAGCAGTTCTTC. Looking up the rest from reference TRBV7-3 and TRBJ2-1 gives the full variable domain: GAGVSQTPSNKVTEKGKYVELRCDPISGHTALYWYRQSLGQGPEFLIYFQGTGAADDSGLPNDRFFAVRPEGSVSTLKIQRTERGDSAVYLCASSSSSYNEQFFGPGTRLTVL.

Sample share makes this clonotype medium-sized (0.01 to 0.1%). The chain employs TRBV24-1 and TRBJ1-5; D might be TRBD1 (6 bases). This CDR3 has 17 amino acids. Germline CDR1 KGHDR, CDR2 SFDVKD. Trimming stripped 2 bases from V and 1 base from J, with 14 bases between. The CDR3 loop is CATSDSLGGASNQPQHF. The CDR3 DNA reads as TGTGCCACCAGTGATTCCCTCGGGGGCGCGAGCAATCAGCCCCAGCATTTT.

A few counts support this clonotype. A read error is possible here, since a much larger clone lies one base away. The gene calls are TRBV4-1 and TRBJ2-1; 13 bases map to TRBD2. Germline V gene data show CDR1 as MGHRA and CDR2 as YSYEKL. V lost 0 bases and J lost 10; bases outside the gene matches: 6. The CDR3 is made up of 16 amino acids. In DNA form, the CDR3 reads TGCGCCAGCAGCCAAGAGGGTACTAGCGGGAGGGGAGAGCAGTTCTTC. Protein product: CASSQEGTSGRGEQFF.

This clonotype was detected once. Possible read error: a much larger clone is one base away. The chain uses TRBV20-1 and TRBJ1-3; no clear D. The V gene lost 6 bases and the J gene lost 9 bases, with 27 bases spanning the gap. The CDR3 totals 16 residues. Per the germline V gene, CDR1 is DFQATT and CDR2 is SNEGSKA (reference sequence). This CDR3 reads CSAAAVGAGLGSTIYF. CDR3 in DNA: TGCAGTGCAGCCGCCGTAGGCGCCGGGCTGGGCAGCACCATATATTTT.

By its share, this clonotype is medium-sized. This sequence joins TRBV28 and TRBJ2-5; no reliable D call. This CDR3 spans 13 amino acids. The V gene's germline CDR1 is MDHEN and CDR2 SYDVKM. V lost 3 bases, J lost 2 bases, and 7 bases lay in between. CDR3 in amino acids: CASSFLGQETQYF. CDR3 DNA sequence: TGTGCCAGCAGTTTCCTCGGACAAGAGACCCAGTACTTC. The full variable domain, in which reference TRBV28 and TRBJ2-5 provide the parts outside the CDR3, is DVKVTQSSRYLVKRTGEKVFLECVQDMDHENMFWYRQDPGLGLRLIYFSYDVKMKEKGDIPEGYSVSREKKERFSLILESASTNQTSMYLCASSFLGQETQYFGPGTRLLVL.

This clonotype was seen many times. V usage is TRBV12-5 and J usage is TRBJ2-1; D is ambiguous. The CDR3 covers 15 residues. Per the germline V gene, CDR1 is LGHNT and CDR2 is FRNRAP. V was shortened by 0 bases and J by 9 bases, with 15 bases between the two germline ends. The CDR3 sequence is CASGLVRGVFGEQFF. Written as DNA, the CDR3 is TGTGCTAGTGGTTTGGTACGTGGAGTTTTTGGTGAGCAGTTCTTC.

In its sample, this clonotype ranks as medium-sized. CDR3 protein: CASSSTSGRAGEQYF. In DNA form, the CDR3 reads TGTGCCAGCAGTTCTACTAGCGGGAGGGCCGGTGAGCAGTACTTC. The chain combines TRBV28 with TRBJ2-7, with 13 bases fitting TRBD2. Trimming at V came to 4 bases and at J to 7 bases, leaving 7 bases not matched to a gene. In germline, CDR1 is MDHEN, CDR2 SYDVKM. The CDR3 runs 15 residues.

Note on this clonotype: This is likely a read error, given that the CDR3 carries no conserved phenylalanine or tryptophan at its end. The V and J genes are TRBV11-1 and TRBJ2-1; 10 bases are shared with TRBD2. The CDR3 extends over 18 amino acids. Germline V CDR1 and CDR2: SGHAT, FQDESV (reference sequence). The trim removed 1 base at V and 4 bases at J, leaving 10 bases unmatched. This CDR3 is CASSLEMSSGRRYNEQFY. The CDR3 DNA is TGTGCCAGCAGCTTAGAGATGAGTAGCGGGAGGCGGTACAATGAGCAGTTCTAC.